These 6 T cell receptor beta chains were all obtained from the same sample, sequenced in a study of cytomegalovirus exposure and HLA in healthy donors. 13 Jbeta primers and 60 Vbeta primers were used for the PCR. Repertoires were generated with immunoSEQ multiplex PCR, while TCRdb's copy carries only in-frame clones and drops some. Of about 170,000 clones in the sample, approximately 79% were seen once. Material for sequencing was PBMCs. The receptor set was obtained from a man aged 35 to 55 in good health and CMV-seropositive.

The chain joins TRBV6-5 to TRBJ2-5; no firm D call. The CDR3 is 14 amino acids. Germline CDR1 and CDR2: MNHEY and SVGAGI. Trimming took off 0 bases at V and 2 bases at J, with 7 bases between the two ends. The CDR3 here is CASSYSFVQETQYF. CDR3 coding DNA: TGTGCCAGCAGTTACTCTTTCGTTCAAGAGACCCAGTACTTC.

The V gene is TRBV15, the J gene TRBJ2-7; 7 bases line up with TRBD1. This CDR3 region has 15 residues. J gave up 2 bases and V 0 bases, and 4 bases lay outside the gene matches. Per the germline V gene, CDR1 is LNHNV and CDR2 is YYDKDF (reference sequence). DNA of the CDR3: TGTGCCACCAGCAGAGAACAGGGGACAACCTACGAGCAGTACTTC. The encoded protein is CATSREQGTTYEQYF.

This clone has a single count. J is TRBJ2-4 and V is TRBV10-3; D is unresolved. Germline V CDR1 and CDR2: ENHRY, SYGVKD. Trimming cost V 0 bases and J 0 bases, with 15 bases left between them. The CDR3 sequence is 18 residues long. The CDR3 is CAISESGAGRLAKNIQYF. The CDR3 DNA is TGTGCCATCAGTGAGTCAGGCGCAGGCCGCCTAGCCAAAAACATTCAGTACTTC.

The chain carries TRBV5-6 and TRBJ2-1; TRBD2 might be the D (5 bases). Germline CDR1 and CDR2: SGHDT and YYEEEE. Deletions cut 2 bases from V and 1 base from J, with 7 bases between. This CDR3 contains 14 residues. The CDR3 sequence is CASSFPGSYNEQFF. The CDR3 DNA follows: TGTGCCAGCAGCTTCCCGGGGTCCTACAATGAGCAGTTCTTC.

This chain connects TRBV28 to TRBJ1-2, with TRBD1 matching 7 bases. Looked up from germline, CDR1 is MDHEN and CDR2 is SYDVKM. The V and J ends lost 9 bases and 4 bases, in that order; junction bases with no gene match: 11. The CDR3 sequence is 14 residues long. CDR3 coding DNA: TGTGCCAGTAAGATCTCAGGGGGTGTCTATGGCTACACCTTC. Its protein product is CASKISGGVYGYTF.

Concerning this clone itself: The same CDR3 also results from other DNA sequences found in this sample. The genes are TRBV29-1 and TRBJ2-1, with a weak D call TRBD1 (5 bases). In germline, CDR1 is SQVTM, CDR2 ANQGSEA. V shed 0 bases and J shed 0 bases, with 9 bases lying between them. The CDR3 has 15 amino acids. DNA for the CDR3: TGCAGCGTTGAAGACCCCAGGGTCTCCTACAATGAGCAGTTCTTC. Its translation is CSVEDPRVSYNEQFF.